Listed here are 23 T cell receptor beta chains from one sample, sequenced in a study of blood T cell repertoires in COVID-19. Profiling relied on immunoSEQ multiplex PCR, and the TCRdb table lists in-frame clones only, not all of them. Of 50,000 to 55,000 clones listed, 89% are singletons. Sequenced input: peripheral blood. These receptors originate from a man aged 55 to 70 with active COVID-19.

This clone was picked up one time. The chain joins TRBV4-1 to TRBJ2-7; 7 bases align to TRBD2. Germline assignment: CDR1 MGHRA and CDR2 YSYEKL. V lost 3 bases and J lost 5; bases outside the gene matches: 10. The CDR3 has 15 residues. The CDR3 DNA is TGCGCCAGCAGCCAGGGGAGGGGCCCCGGAGACGAGCAGTACTTC. Protein sequence: CASSQGRGPGDEQYF.

The rearrangement uses TRBV9 and TRBJ2-2; 10 nucleotides agree with TRBD2. Germline loops: CDR1 SGDLS, CDR2 YYNGEE. V trimming: 4 bases; J trimming: 6 bases; junction bases outside the gene matches: 12. The CDR3 is 17 amino acids. As DNA, the CDR3 is TGTGCCAGCAGCTCCCGGGGGAGCGGGAGGGAGGCCGGGGAGCTGTTTTTT. This codes for CASSSRGSGREAGELFF.

The V and J genes are TRBV28 and TRBJ1-5; 9 bases fit TRBD1. The germline V gene encodes CDR1 MDHEN and CDR2 SYDVKM. V shed 6 bases and J 9 bases; nucleotides not matched to a gene: 9. The CDR3 has 14 residues. The CDR3 DNA is TGTGCCAGCAGCGATAACAGGGGGCGCTTGCCCCAGCATTTT. It translates to CASSDNRGRLPQHF.

The J gene is TRBJ2-3, the V gene TRBV19, with D possibly matching TRBD2 (6 bases). V was clipped by 4 bases and J by 0 bases, with 11 bases between them. The germline V gene has CDR1 LNHDA and CDR2 SQIVND (reference sequence). CDR3 length: 15 residues. CDR3 sequence (DNA): TGTGCCAGTAGTACCCCCGGGACTAGCACAGATACGCAGTATTTT. This encodes CASSTPGTSTDTQYF. The full variable domain, its missing parts supplied by reference TRBV19 and TRBJ2-3, is DGGITQSPKYLFRKEGQNVTLSCEQNLNHDAMYWYRQDPGQGLRLIYYSQIVNDFQKGDIAEGYSVSREKKESFPLTVTSAQKNPTAFYLCASSTPGTSTDTQYFGPGTRLTVL.

The J gene is TRBJ2-5, the V gene TRBV28; TRBD1 agrees at 10 bases. The CDR3 sequence is 14 residues long. The germline V gene encodes CDR1 MDHEN and CDR2 SYDVKM. The ends lost 5 bases at V and 5 bases at J; junction bases unmatched: 5. Here the CDR3 DNA reads TGTGCCAGCAGTATGCGACAGGGGGCGGAGACCCAGTACTTC. Its protein product is CASSMRQGAETQYF. The full variable domain, completed using reference TRBV28 and TRBJ2-5, is DVKVTQSSRYLVKRTGEKVFLECVQDMDHENMFWYRQDPGLGLRLIYFSYDVKMKEKGDIPEGYSVSREKKERFSLILESASTNQTSMYLCASSMRQGAETQYFGPGTRLLVL.

The CDR3, as DNA: TGTGCCAGCAAGCGGACAGTCAACACCGGGGAGCTGTTTTTT. Translated, it gives CASKRTVNTGELFF. The chain has TRBV6-4 and TRBJ2-2, with TRBD1 as a possible D gene (6 bases). Trimming cost V 7 bases and J 2 bases, with 11 bases left between them. Germline CDR1 is MRHNA and CDR2 is SNTAGT. This CDR3 is 14 amino acids long.

The chain is built from TRBV4-1 and TRBJ1-2, with D uncertain. The CDR3 spans 13 residues. The germline V and J ends were trimmed by 3 bases and 0 bases, with 5 bases remaining between them. Germline CDR1 and CDR2: MGHRA and YSYEKL. CDR3 in amino acids: CASSQSSNYGYTF. In nucleotides, the CDR3 is TGCGCCAGCAGCCAGAGTTCTAACTATGGCTACACCTTC.

The V and J genes are TRBV19 and TRBJ1-3; D is uncertain. Trimming stripped 6 bases from V and 0 bases from J, with 9 bases between. The CDR3 extends over 14 amino acids. The V gene's germline CDR1 is LNHDA and CDR2 SQIVND (reference sequence). CDR3 sequence reads: CASSTSYSGNTIYF. Written as DNA, the CDR3 is TGTGCCAGTAGCACCAGTTACTCTGGAAACACCATATATTTT.

The chain joins TRBV6-2 or TRBV6-3 to TRBJ2-3, with a weak D call TRBD2 (6 bases). Germline V CDR1 and CDR2: MNHEY, SVGEGT. V lost 6 bases and J 2 bases, leaving 12 bases between the germline ends. The CDR3 is made up of 14 amino acids. Written as DNA, the CDR3 is TGTGCCAGCAGCCCGACGGGGGACACAGATACGCAGTATTTT. It encodes CASSPTGDTDTQYF.

The chain uses TRBV10-3 and TRBJ1-2; no clear D. The CDR3 is made up of 14 amino acids. V dropped 3 bases and J dropped 0 bases, with 8 bases sitting between them. The germline V gene has CDR1 ENHRY and CDR2 SYGVKD. The CDR3 is CAISEVGANYGYTF. The CDR3 DNA sequence: TGTGCCATCAGTGAAGTCGGGGCTAACTATGGCTACACCTTC.

The chain combines TRBV10-3 with TRBJ2-1, with D tentatively TRBD2 (6 bases). CDR3 size: 15 residues. Germline CDR1 ENHRY, CDR2 SYGVKD. Trimming took off 0 bases at V and 9 bases at J, with 15 bases between the two ends. The CDR3 bases are TGTGCCATCAGTGAGTCGTATGGCGGGATAGGTGAGCAGTTCTTC. Protein: CAISESYGGIGEQFF.

The chain has TRBV27 and TRBJ2-4, with 7 bases that match TRBD2. Germline CDR1 and CDR2: MNHEY and SMNVEV (reference sequence). This CDR3 spans 15 amino acids. Losses at the gene ends were 5 bases for V and 0 bases for J; bases not matched to a gene: 4. The CDR3 sequence: CASSGRGLAKNIQYF. The DNA of the CDR3 is TGTGCCAGCAGTGGGAGGGGACTAGCCAAAAACATTCAGTACTTC.

J is TRBJ2-5 and V is TRBV13; perhaps TRBD2 as D (6 bases). The CDR3 extends over 13 amino acids. CDR1 is PRHDT and CDR2 is FYEKMQ in the germline V gene (reference sequence). V gave up 6 bases and J gave up 2 bases, with 10 bases separating them. This CDR3 reads CASRGGWQETQYF. CDR3 DNA sequence: TGTGCCAGCAGAGGAGGGTGGCAAGAGACCCAGTACTTC.

The chain couples TRBV20-1 to TRBJ2-1; TRBD2 agrees at 7 bases. The CDR3 extends over 15 amino acids. Trimming at V came to 3 bases and at J to 4 bases, leaving 9 bases not matched to a gene. CDR1 is DFQATT, CDR2 SNEGSKA, per germline (reference sequence). CDR3 sequence reads: CSASKAGVRYNEQFF. DNA of the CDR3: TGCAGTGCTAGTAAGGCGGGAGTCAGATACAATGAGCAGTTCTTC.

The chain recombines TRBV5-1 with TRBJ2-3, with 12 bases fitting TRBD2. CDR3 length equals 18 residues. Germline-derived CDR1 and CDR2 are SGHRS and YFSETQ. V lost 2 bases and J lost 2; bases outside the gene matches: 9. The CDR3 is CASSFQPGTSGYTDTQYF. CDR3 nucleotides: TGCGCCAGCAGCTTTCAACCAGGGACTAGCGGGTACACAGATACGCAGTATTTT.

This clone was seen a single time. The rearrangement uses TRBV6-6 and TRBJ1-2, with TRBD1 as a possible D gene (5 bases). The germline V and J ends were trimmed by 8 bases and 4 bases, with 11 bases remaining between them. The CDR3 is 12 residues long. Germline V gene lookup returns CDR1 MNHNY and CDR2 SVGAGI (reference sequence). CDR3 in DNA: TGTGCCAGCTGCGGGGCCGGCTATGGCTACACCTTC. Protein sequence: CASCGAGYGYTF.

This chain uses TRBV30 with TRBJ2-7; D may be TRBD1 (5 bases). Trimming removed 4 bases from V and 0 bases from J, with 7 bases in between. Germline assignment: CDR1 GTSNPN and CDR2 SVGIG (reference sequence). The CDR3 spans 12 residues. The CDR3 coding sequence is TGTGCCTGGACAGGGTCCTCCTACGAGCAGTACTTC. Amino acids: CAWTGSSYEQYF.

The J gene is TRBJ1-3, the V gene TRBV2; no clear D gene. Trimming left V 0 bases short and J 0 bases short, with 9 bases between. CDR1 is SNHLY, CDR2 FYNNEI, per germline. The length of the CDR3 is 16 residues. CDR3 coding DNA: TGTGCCAGCAGTGAAGCGCGGAGAATCTCTGGAAACACCATATATTTT. Translated, it gives CASSEARRISGNTIYF.

The genes are TRBV7-6 and TRBJ2-7, with 10 bases that match TRBD1. V gave up 5 bases and J gave up 6 bases; unmatched junction bases: 4. The CDR3 extends over 13 amino acids. CDR1 is SGHVS, CDR2 FNYEAQ, per germline. The chain's CDR3 is CASSPGTGAEQYF. The CDR3 DNA sequence: TGTGCCAGCAGCCCTGGGACAGGGGCCGAGCAGTACTTC.

The V gene is TRBV15, the J gene TRBJ2-5, with 9 bases identical to TRBD1. Germline trimming cut 2 bases from V and 2 bases from J; bases unmatched to any gene: 6. The CDR3 spans 16 residues. Per the germline V gene, CDR1 is LNHNV and CDR2 is YYDKDF (reference sequence). The CDR3 loop reads CATSRPGTGSQETQYF. The CDR3 DNA sequence: TGTGCCACCAGCAGACCTGGGACAGGGTCTCAAGAGACCCAGTACTTC. Looking up the rest from reference TRBV15 and TRBJ2-5 gives the full variable domain: DAMVIQNPRYQVTQFGKPVTLSCSQTLNHNVMYWYQQKSSQAPKLLFHYYDKDFNNEADTPDNFQSRRPNTSFCFLDIRSPGLGDTAMYLCATSRPGTGSQETQYFGPGTRLLVL.

The chain carries TRBV12-3 or TRBV12-4 and TRBJ1-2, with TRBD1 matching 8 bases. The CDR3 has 13 residues. The junction had 7 bases not matched to a gene; V was cut back by 6 bases and J by 7 bases. CDR3 protein: CASRRPGGVGYTF. CDR3 DNA sequence: TGTGCCAGCAGACGCCCAGGGGGCGTTGGCTACACCTTC.

The chain links TRBV9 to TRBJ2-3; 9 nucleotides align to TRBD2. V dropped 4 bases and J dropped 5; count of bases not matched to a gene: 5. CDR1 SGDLS and CDR2 YYNGEE come from the germline V gene. The CDR3 is 14 amino acids. The CDR3 is CASSTSTSGDTQYF. The CDR3 nucleotides are TGTGCCAGCAGCACCTCGACTAGCGGAGATACGCAGTATTTT.

This rearrangement joins TRBV18 to TRBJ2-7; tentative D call: TRBD2 (6 bases). V lost 4 bases to trimming and J lost 2 bases, with 18 bases between them. This CDR3 is 16 amino acids long. Germline V gene data show CDR1 as KGHSH and CDR2 as LQKENI. The CDR3 is CASSLGTAKGTYEQYF. CDR3 sequence (DNA): TGTGCCAGCTCACTTGGGACTGCGAAAGGAACCTACGAGCAGTACTTC.